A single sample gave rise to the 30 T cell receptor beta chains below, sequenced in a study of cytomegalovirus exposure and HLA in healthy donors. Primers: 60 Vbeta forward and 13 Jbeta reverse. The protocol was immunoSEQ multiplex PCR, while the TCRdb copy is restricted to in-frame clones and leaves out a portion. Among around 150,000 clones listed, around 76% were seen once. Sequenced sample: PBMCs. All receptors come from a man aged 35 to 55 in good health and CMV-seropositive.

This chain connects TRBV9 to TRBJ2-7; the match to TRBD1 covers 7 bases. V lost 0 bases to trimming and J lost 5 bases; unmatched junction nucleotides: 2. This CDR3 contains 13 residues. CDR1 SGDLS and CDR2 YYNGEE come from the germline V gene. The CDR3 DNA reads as TGTGCCAGCAGCGTAGGGGACAGTAACGAGCAGTACTTC. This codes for CASSVGDSNEQYF.

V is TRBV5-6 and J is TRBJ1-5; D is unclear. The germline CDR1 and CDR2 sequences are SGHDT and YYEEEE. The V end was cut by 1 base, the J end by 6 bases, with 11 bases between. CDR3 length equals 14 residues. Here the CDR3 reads CASSLNSLSQPQHF. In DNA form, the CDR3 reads TGTGCCAGCAGCTTGAACAGCCTTTCTCAGCCCCAGCATTTT.

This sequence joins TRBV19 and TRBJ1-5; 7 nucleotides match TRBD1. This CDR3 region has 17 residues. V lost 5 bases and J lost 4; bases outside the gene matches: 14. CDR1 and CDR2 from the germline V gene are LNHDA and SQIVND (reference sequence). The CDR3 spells CASSPREQGLSNQPQHF. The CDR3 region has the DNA TGTGCCAGTAGTCCCCGAGAACAGGGGTTAAGTAATCAGCCCCAGCATTTT. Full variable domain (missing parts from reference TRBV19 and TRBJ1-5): DGGITQSPKYLFRKEGQNVTLSCEQNLNHDAMYWYRQDPGQGLRLIYYSQIVNDFQKGDIAEGYSVSREKKESFPLTVTSAQKNPTAFYLCASSPREQGLSNQPQHFGDGTRLSIL.

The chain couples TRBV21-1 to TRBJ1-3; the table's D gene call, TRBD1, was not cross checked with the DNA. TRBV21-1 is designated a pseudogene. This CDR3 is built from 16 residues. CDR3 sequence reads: CASSPRDSRSGNTIYF. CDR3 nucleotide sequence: TGTGCCAGCAGCCCTCGGGACAGCCGCTCTGGAAACACCATATATTTT.

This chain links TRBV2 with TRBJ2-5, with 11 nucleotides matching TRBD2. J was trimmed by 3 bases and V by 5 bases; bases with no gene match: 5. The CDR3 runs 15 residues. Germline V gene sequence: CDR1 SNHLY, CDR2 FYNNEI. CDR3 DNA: TGTGCCAGCAGTTTGACTAGCGGGGTGAAAGAGACCCAGTACTTC. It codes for CASSLTSGVKETQYF.

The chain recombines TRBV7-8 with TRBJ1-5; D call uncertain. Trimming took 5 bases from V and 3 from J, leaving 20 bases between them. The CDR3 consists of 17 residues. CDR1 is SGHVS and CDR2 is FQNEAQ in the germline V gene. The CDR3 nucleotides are TGTGCCAGCAGCCACCGAGGCGGGCCCAGCAACAATCAGCCCCAGCATTTT. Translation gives CASSHRGGPSNNQPQHF. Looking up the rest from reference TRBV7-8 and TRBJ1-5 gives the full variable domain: GAGVSQSPRYKVAKRGQDVALRCDPISGHVSLFWYQQALGQGPEFLTYFQNEAQLDKSGLPSDRFFAERPEGSVSTLKIQRTQQEDSAVYLCASSHRGGPSNNQPQHFGDGTRLSIL.

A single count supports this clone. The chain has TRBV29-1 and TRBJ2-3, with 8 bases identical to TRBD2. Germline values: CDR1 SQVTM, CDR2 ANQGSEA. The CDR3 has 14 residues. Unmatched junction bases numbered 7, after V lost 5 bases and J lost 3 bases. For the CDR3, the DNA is TGCAGCGTTTGGAGCGGGAGAATAACAGATACGCAGTATTTT. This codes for CSVWSGRITDTQYF.

CDR3 amino acids: CASSRRQQETQYF. The CDR3 nucleotides read TGTGCCAGCAGCCGGCGACAGCAAGAGACCCAGTACTTC. V is TRBV7-6 and J is TRBJ2-5, with a tentative D call TRBD1 (5 bases). Between the trimmed V and J ends, which lost 5 bases and 2 bases, there was a span of 9 bases. The CDR3 is 13 residues long. Germline V lookup: CDR1 SGHVS, CDR2 FNYEAQ.

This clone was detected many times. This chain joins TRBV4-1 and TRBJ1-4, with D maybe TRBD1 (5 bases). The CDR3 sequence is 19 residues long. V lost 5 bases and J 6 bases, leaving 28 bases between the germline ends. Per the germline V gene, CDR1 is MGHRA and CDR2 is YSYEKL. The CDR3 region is CASSTPGGKGLQRDEKLFF. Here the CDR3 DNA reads TGCGCCAGCAGCACTCCGGGGGGGAAGGGACTGCAACGGGATGAAAAACTGTTTTTT.

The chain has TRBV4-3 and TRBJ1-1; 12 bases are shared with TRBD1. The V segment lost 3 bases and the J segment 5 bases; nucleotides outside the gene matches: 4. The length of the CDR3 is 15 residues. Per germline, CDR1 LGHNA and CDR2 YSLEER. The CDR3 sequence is CASSHGDRGLTEAFF. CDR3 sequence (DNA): TGCGCCAGCAGCCATGGGGACAGGGGGCTTACTGAAGCTTTCTTT.

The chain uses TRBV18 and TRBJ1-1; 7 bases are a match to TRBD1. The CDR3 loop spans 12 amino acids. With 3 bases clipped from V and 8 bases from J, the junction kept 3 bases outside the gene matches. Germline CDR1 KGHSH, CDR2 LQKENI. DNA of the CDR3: TGTGCCAGCTCACCCGACAGGGAGGAAGCTTTCTTT. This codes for CASSPDREEAFF.

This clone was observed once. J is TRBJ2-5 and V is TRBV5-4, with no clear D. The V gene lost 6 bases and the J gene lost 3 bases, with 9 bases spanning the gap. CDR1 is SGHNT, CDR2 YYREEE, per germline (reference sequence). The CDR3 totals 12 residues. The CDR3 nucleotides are TGTGCCAGCAACAGACCTGAAGAGACCCAGTACTTC. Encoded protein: CASNRPEETQYF.

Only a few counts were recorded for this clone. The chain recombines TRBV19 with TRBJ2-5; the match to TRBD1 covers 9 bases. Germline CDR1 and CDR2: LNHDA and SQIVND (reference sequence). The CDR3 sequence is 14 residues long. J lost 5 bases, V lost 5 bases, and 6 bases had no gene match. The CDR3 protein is CASSSHRGLETQYF. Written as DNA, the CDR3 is TGTGCCAGTAGTTCCCACAGGGGGCTGGAGACCCAGTACTTC.

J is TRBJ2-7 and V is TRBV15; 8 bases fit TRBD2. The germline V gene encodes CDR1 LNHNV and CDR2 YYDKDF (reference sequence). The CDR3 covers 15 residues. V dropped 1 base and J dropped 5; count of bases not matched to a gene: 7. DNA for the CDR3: TGTGCCACCAGCAGAGTTAGTTCGGGGGGGGACGAGCAGTACTTC. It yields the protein CATSRVSSGGDEQYF.

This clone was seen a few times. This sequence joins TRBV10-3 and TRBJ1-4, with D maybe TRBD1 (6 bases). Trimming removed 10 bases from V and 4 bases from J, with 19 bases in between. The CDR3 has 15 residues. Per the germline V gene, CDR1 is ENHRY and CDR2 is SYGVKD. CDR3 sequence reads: CATSNGGAGNEKLFF. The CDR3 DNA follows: TGTGCCACCTCGAATGGGGGGGCAGGTAATGAAAAACTGTTTTTT.

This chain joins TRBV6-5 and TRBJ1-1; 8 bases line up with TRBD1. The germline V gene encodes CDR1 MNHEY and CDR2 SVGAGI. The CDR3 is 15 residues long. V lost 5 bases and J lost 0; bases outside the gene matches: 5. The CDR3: CASSHPRGLNTEAFF. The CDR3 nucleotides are TGTGCCAGCAGTCACCCCAGGGGGCTGAACACTGAAGCTTTCTTT.

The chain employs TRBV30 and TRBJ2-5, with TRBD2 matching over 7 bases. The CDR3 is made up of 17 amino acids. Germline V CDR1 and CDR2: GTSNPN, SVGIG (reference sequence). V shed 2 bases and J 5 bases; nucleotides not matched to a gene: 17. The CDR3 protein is CAWSPGTLLRGWETQYF. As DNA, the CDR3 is TGTGCCTGGAGTCCCGGGACGCTTTTGCGGGGGTGGGAGACCCAGTACTTC.

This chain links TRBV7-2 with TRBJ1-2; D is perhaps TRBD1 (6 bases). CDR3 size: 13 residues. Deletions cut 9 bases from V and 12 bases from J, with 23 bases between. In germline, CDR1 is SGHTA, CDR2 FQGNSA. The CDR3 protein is CASVRGMLGGHTF. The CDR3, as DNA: TGTGCCAGTGTAAGGGGCATGCTTGGGGGCCACACCTTC.

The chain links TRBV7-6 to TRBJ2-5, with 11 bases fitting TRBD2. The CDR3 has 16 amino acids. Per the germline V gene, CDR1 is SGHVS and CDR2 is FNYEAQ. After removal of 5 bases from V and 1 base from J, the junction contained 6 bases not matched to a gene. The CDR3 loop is CASSQVAGGSQETQYF. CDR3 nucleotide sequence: TGTGCCAGCAGCCAGGTAGCGGGGGGGTCCCAAGAGACCCAGTACTTC.

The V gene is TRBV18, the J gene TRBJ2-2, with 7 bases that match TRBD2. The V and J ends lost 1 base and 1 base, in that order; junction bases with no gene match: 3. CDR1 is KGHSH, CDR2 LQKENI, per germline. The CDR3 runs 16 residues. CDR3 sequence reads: CASSPQTGGNTGELFF. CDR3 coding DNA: TGTGCCAGCTCACCACAGACGGGGGGGAACACCGGGGAGCTGTTTTTT.

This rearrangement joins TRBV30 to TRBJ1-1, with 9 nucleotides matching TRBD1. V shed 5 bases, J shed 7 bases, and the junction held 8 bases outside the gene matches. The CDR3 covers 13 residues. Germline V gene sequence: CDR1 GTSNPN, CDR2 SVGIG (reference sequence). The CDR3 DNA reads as TGTGCCTGGGCCAGGGACAGGGCAAATGAAGCTTTCTTT. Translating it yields CAWARDRANEAFF.

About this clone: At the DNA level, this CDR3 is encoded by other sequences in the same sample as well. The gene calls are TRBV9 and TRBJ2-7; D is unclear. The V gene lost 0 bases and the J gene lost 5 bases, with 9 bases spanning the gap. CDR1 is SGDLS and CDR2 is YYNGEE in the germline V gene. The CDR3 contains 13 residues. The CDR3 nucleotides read TGTGCCAGCAGCGTAGAGCTCAGCGACGAGCAGTACTTC. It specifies CASSVELSDEQYF.

The CDR3 spells CASSHGQWNTEAFF. DNA for the CDR3: TGTGCCAGCAGCCACGGACAGTGGAACACTGAAGCTTTCTTT. The gene calls are TRBV7-9 and TRBJ1-1; D possibly corresponds to TRBD1 (6 bases). Trimming pared 5 bases from V and 1 base from J, leaving 11 bases between. Germline CDR1 SEHNR, CDR2 FQNEAQ (reference sequence). The CDR3 consists of 14 residues.

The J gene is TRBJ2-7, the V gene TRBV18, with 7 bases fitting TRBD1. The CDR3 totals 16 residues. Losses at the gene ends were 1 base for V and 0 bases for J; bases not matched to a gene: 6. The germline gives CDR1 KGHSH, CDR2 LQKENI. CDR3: CASSPQLRGPSYEQYF. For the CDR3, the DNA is TGTGCCAGCTCACCACAACTGAGGGGGCCCTCCTACGAGCAGTACTTC.

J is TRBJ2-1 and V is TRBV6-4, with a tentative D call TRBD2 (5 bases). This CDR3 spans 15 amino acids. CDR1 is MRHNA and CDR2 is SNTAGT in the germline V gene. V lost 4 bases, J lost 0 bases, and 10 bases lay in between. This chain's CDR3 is CASSVALSSYNEQFF. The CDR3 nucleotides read TGTGCCAGCAGTGTAGCGTTGAGCTCCTACAATGAGCAGTTCTTC.

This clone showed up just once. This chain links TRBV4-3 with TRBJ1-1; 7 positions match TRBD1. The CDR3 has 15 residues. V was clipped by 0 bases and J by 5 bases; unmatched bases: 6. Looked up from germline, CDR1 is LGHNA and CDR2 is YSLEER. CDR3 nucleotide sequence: TGCGCCAGCAGCCAAGAGGGAAGGGGGCGGACTGAAGCTTTCTTT. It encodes CASSQEGRGRTEAFF.

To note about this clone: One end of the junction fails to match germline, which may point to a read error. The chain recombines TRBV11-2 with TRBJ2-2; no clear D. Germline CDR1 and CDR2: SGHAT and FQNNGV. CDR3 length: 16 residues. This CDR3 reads CASSQDSPGSFGELFF. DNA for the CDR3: TGCGCCAGCAGCCAAGATTCGCCAGGATCCTTTGGGGAGCTGTTTTTT.

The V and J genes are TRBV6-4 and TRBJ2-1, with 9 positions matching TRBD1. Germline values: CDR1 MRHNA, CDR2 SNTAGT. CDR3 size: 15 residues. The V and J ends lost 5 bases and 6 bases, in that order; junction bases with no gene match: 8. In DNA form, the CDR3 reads TGTGCCAGCAGTCCCGGGACAGGGTCGCGCAATGAGCAGTTCTTC. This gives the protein CASSPGTGSRNEQFF.

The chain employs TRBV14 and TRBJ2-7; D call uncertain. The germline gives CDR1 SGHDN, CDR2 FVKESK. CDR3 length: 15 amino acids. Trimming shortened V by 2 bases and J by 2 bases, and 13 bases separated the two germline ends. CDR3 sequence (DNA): TGTGCCAGCAGCCAACCGGGTACCTTAGCCTACGAGCAGTACTTC. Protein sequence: CASSQPGTLAYEQYF.

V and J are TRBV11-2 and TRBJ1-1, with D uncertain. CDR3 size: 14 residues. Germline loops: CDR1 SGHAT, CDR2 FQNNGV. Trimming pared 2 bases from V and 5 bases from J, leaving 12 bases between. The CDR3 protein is CASSLSPGNTEAFF. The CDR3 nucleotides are TGTGCCAGCAGCTTATCCCCCGGTAATACTGAAGCTTTCTTT.